This TCR beta chain appears in the sequencing data of a study of T cells in Graves' hyperthyroidism and ophthalmopathy. This clonotype was counted ten times or more. The CDR3 has 12 residues. CDR1 is SGHAT, CDR2 FQDESV, per germline (reference sequence). V lost 2 bases and J lost 8, with 9 bases in between. From RNA transcripts, TCR beta CDR3 regions were amplified. First-round RT-PCR of the TCR CDR3 relied on the HTBI primer set. MiXCR, run by TCRdb on the multiplex PCR reads, gives a single entry per CDR3 protein. The sample consists of hundreds of thousands of distinct CDR3 sequences, 15% to 20% of them appearing once.

The V call is TRBV11-1, the J call TRBJ1-1; D gene ambiguous. Sequenced sample: blood. This sequence originates from a woman under 30 with Graves' ophthalmopathy. The CDR3 loop reads CASSLRPVEAFF. Here the CDR3 DNA reads TGTGCCAGCAGCTTAAGACCCGTCGAAGCTTTCTTT.